This record covers a single T cell receptor beta chain. Its specificity is unknown. This specimen belongs to a study of cytomegalovirus exposure and HLA in healthy donors. Study-wide results and caveats: While the bulk of TCR sequences proved rare, some public TCRs turned up in many donors.

With 60 Vbeta and 13 Jbeta primers, the PCR was carried out. Method: immunoSEQ multiplex PCR; TCRdb's copy keeps in-frame clones and lacks some. The sample comprises a few hundred thousand clones, under 80% of which are singletons, and 1.8% rests with the top ten. The CDR3 extends over 14 amino acids. Trimming took 1 base from V and 3 from J, leaving 10 bases between them. Germline V gene sequence: CDR1 LNHDA, CDR2 SQIVND (reference sequence). This clonotype was obtained from a woman under 40 in good health and CMV-seronegative. The sequenced sample consisted of PBMCs. J is TRBJ2-7 and V is TRBV19; maybe TRBD1 (5 bases). The CDR3 sequence is CASSIGQGIYEQYF. The CDR3 coding sequence is TGTGCCAGTAGTATAGGGCAGGGAATCTACGAGCAGTACTTC.